This T cell receptor (beta chain) was obtained from a study of blood T cell repertoires in COVID-19. About the study: COVID-19 samples from acute and convalescent phases originated in the United States, Italy and Spain. PBMCs, B-cell-depleted T cells, or T cells provided the cDNA or gDNA that made up the material.

Grouping used clinical history reported by participants in a survey and questionnaire. Profiled with immunoSEQ multiplex PCR; TCRdb holds only in-frame clones, not every one. Of 100,000 to 150,000 clones listed, approximately 79% were seen once; the top ten hold 2% to 2.5%. The receptor's source is a man aged 40-55 years with acute COVID-19. The sequenced sample consisted of PBMCs or T cells enriched from blood (not recorded which).

The CDR3 DNA reads TGTGCCAGTAGTATAATGGCGGACACCTATAATTCACCCCTCCACTTT. Translation: CASSIMADTYNSPLHF. V usage is TRBV19 and J usage is TRBJ1-6; the D gene is possibly TRBD1 (5 bases). CDR1 is LNHDA and CDR2 is SQIVND in the germline V gene (reference sequence). Trimming removed 2 bases at V and 2 bases at J, with 10 bases between. The CDR3 length is 16 residues.